What follows describes a single T cell receptor (beta chain). Antigen specificity is unknown. These data are taken from a study of early T cells in non-severe SARS-CoV-2 infection. Across the whole study: From unsorted whole blood, bulk RNA was sequenced, and the chains remained unpaired. Findings and limits, study-wide: The VDJdb matching leaned toward anti-spike CD8 responses and overlooked private and CD4 specificities.

Individual cDNA molecules received unique molecular identifiers during library preparation. TCRdb fed the 5' RACE reads into MiXCR, producing one record per CDR3 protein. The sample lists around 60,000 distinct CDR3 sequences; about an eighth were seen once. The CDR3 consists of 13 residues. Germline CDR1 KGHDR, CDR2 SFDVKD. Trimming took off 4 bases at V and 0 bases at J, with 6 bases between the two ends. The TCR originated in an adult who was a healthcare worker with PCR-confirmed SARS-CoV-2 infection or an uninfected control (not recorded which). The chain recombines TRBV24-1 with TRBJ2-7, with D maybe TRBD2 (6 bases). The sample taken for sequencing was whole blood. CDR3 residues: CATSEGGSYEQYF. Written as DNA, the CDR3 is TGTGCCACCAGTGAGGGGGGCTCCTACGAGCAGTACTTC.